Listed below are T cell receptor beta chains from one sample, sequenced in a study of neoadjuvant nivolumab and ipilimumab in lung cancer. The protocol was immunoSEQ multiplex PCR, while the TCRdb copy is restricted to in-frame clones and leaves out a portion. The data contain 45,000 to 55,000 clones, 80% to 90% of them seen just once; the ten biggest clones take up about 3.5%. The sequenced sample was blood, obtained before neoadjuvant nivolumab, alone or with ipilimumab. All receptors derive from an adult with non-small cell lung cancer. Some clones in this sample may be carry-over from other donors' samples. Each CDR3 is given without its conserved first and last residue.

TRBJ2-2,TRBV7-9,ASSSASGTSGNTGELF
TRBJ2-1,TRBV9,ASSVGSSYNEQF
TRBJ2-3,TRBV18,ASSPPAPDTQY
TRBJ2-7,TRBV18,ASSPGTGENEQY
TRBJ2-1,TRBV29-1,SVDRGYEQF
TRBJ1-1,TRBV11-2,ASSIPGRNTEAF
TRBJ2-1,TRBV5-1,ASSVVSSDPKREQF
TRBJ2-7,TRBV29-1,SVADYEQY
TRBJ2-1,TRBV7-9,ASSLGVLDEQF
TRBJ1-2,TRBV29-1,SVDRLSHGYT
TRBJ2-7,TRBV7-2,ASSLRYEQY
TRBJ2-1,TRBV9,ASSVGPGTSGSNEQF
TRBJ2-3,TRBV12-5,ASGPGTGRADTQY
TRBJ2-4,TRBV18,ASSPPGLLAKNIQY
TRBJ2-3,TRBV11-2,ASSLTPRGDTQY
TRBJ1-5,TRBV19,ASSIASQPQH
TRBJ2-5,TRBV5-1,ASSLTQGETQY
TRBJ2-3,TRBV12-5,ASGLNTDTQY
TRBJ2-1,TRBV7-2,ASSFQAGGDEQF
TRBJ1-1,TRBV27,ASTSGGGEAF
TRBJ1-3,TRBV5-1,ASSKTGTFSGNTIY
TRBJ2-3,TRBV2,ASSPFRLAGGDTQY
TRBJ2-7,TRBV4-1,ASSQDRYEQY
TRBJ2-4,TRBV6-6,ASRAELAGGNIQY
TRBJ2-2,TRBV28,ASSFRVTINTGELF
TRBJ2-7,TRBV7-6,ASSLDAGGPGEQY
TRBJ1-1,TRBV29-1,SAWTGTNTEAF
TRBJ2-2,TRBV5-1,ASSLLSSTGELF
TRBJ2-5,TRBV7-7,ASSLRVGGLAGTETQY
TRBJ2-3,TRBV19,ASKWSSISTDTQY
TRBJ1-2,TRBV2,ASSEEDSGGYT
TRBJ1-5,TRBV28,ASSLRGPNNQPQH
TRBJ2-5,TRBV29-1,SVALGYQAGPETQY
TRBJ2-3,TRBV5-4,ASSLAGGADTQY
TRBJ2-7,TRBV7-8,ASSRAGTSGSYEQY
TRBJ2-1,TRBV9,ASSVRGQGYNEQF
TRBJ2-7,TRBV5-1,ASSSDRGFAYEQY
TRBJ2-1,TRBV2,ASSGRYNEQF
TRBJ2-7,TRBV5-1,ASSSDAYSYEQY
TRBJ2-7,TRBV11-2,ASSLEQVVGYEQY
TRBJ2-6,TRBV7-3,ASSPGPPSGANVLT